A selection of T cell receptor beta chains follows, all from one sample in a study of post-analysis software for immune sequencing data. TCRdb re-called the PCR reads through MiXCR, storing one row per CDR3 protein. The sample yields hundreds of thousands of distinct CDR3 sequences, about 44% seen once. Sequencing used blood. The receptor set was obtained from a girl between 10 and 17 years old with multiple sclerosis. Each CDR3 is given with its conserved first and last residue. The order of the fields is V gene, J gene, D gene, clone size, CDR3 DNA, CDR3 protein. A D gene is named only where the DNA matches it firmly. Clone size is not always given. Where it is, it says once, few, many or a class for expanded clones.

TRBV12-3/TRBV12-4	TRBJ2-1	NA	once	TGTGCCAGCAGTTTCAGGGAATTCTCCTACAATGGGCAGTTCTTC	CASSFREFSYNGQFF
TRBV9	TRBJ2-7	TRBD1	NA	TGTGCCAGCAGCGTAGATCAGGGGGACGGCCACTACGAGCAGTACTTC	CASSVDQGDGHYEQYF
TRBV12-3/TRBV12-4	TRBJ2-7	TRBD1	NA	TGTGCCAGCAGTGTCCGGGACAGGGGGCCCTCCTACGAGCAGTACTTC	CASSVRDRGPSYEQYF
TRBV6-5	TRBJ2-7	TRBD1	NA	TGTGCCAGCAGTCGACCGGGACAGCTATACGAGCAGTACTTC	CASSRPGQLYEQYF
TRBV14	TRBJ2-7	TRBD2	NA	TGTGCCAGCAGCCAAGTTGGGGGGGCCTACGAGCAGTACTTC	CASSQVGGAYEQYF
TRBV10-3	TRBJ2-6	NA	NA	TGTGCCATGACACGGGACTTCGCCTCTGGGGCCAACGTCCTGACTTTC	CAMTRDFASGANVLTF
TRBV29-1	TRBJ1-2	TRBD1	NA	TGCAGCGTCGCAGGCAGACAGGGAGTCTATGGCTACACCTTC	CSVAGRQGVYGYTF
TRBV28	TRBJ2-7	NA	NA	TGTGCCAGCAGTTTTGGTCCCTCCGGACACGGCTACGAGCAGTACTTC	CASSFGPSGHGYEQYF
TRBV5-1	TRBJ2-6	NA	NA	TGCGCCAGCAGCCAATACAGGGTGAAAGGGGCCAACGTCCTGACTTTC	CASSQYRVKGANVLTF
TRBV4-1	TRBJ1-2	NA	NA	TGCGCCAGCAGCCAAGATCGGAACAGCGGGTATGGCTACACCTTC	CASSQDRNSGYGYTF
TRBV20-1	TRBJ2-5	TRBD2	once	TGCAGTGCTCGCTCCGGGACTAGTTGGACTGAGCAGTACTTC	CSARSGTSWTEQYF
TRBV5-1	TRBJ2-3	NA	few	TGCGCCAGCAGCTTGCCCCGGGACCCCGAGGATACGCAGTATTTT	CASSLPRDPEDTQYF
TRBV4-2	TRBJ1-6	TRBD1	few	TGTGCCAGCAGCCTTATAAGTGGACAGGGGGCTGATTCACCCCTCCACTTT	CASSLISGQGADSPLHF
TRBV4-1	TRBJ2-7	TRBD2	few	TGCGCCAGCAGCCAAGATGTGACTAGCGCTAGCTCCTACGAGCAGTACTTC	CASSQDVTSASSYEQYF
TRBV5-1	TRBJ2-5	NA	few	TGCGCCAGCAGCAAGGAGGCGGGAAGAGACCAGGAGACCCAGTACTTC	CASSKEAGRDQETQYF
TRBV14	TRBJ2-7	NA	NA	TGTGCCAGCAGCTCCCCGGGCCAGGGGTTTTACGAGCAGTACTTC	CASSSPGQGFYEQYF
TRBV7-6	TRBJ2-3	NA	NA	TGTGCCAGCAGCGCCGAGAGAAGACTTGCAGATACGCAGTATTTT	CASSAERRLADTQYF
TRBV4-1	TRBJ2-5	NA	NA	TGCGCCAGCAGCCAAGATTTGGGAAGGGGGAGGCAAGAGACCCAGTACTTC	CASSQDLGRGRQETQYF
TRBV29-1	TRBJ2-5	NA	few	TGCAGCGTTGACGTAGCTCGGGAGACCCAGTACTTC	CSVDVARETQYF
TRBV20-1	TRBJ1-2	NA	NA	TGCAGTGCTAGAGATCCCACAGCTTACTATGGCTACACCTTC	CSARDPTAYYGYTF
TRBV28	TRBJ1-2	NA	few	TGTGCCAGCAGCCCCGGGGTGAGGGTCTATGGCTACACCTTC	CASSPGVRVYGYTF
TRBV20-1	TRBJ2-7	TRBD1	NA	TGCAGTGCTAGATCTCTTCTAGGGACAGCCAACTCCTACAATGAGCAGTACTTC	CSARSLLGTANSYNEQYF
TRBV10-3	TRBJ2-1	NA	NA	TGTGCCATCAGGCTAACGGGGGTTGACGAGCAGTTCTTC	CAIRLTGVDEQFF
TRBV10-3	TRBJ2-1	TRBD1	few	TGTGCCATCAGCGACCCTGACAGGGGGTCCTACAATGAGCAGTTCTTC	CAISDPDRGSYNEQFF
TRBV27	TRBJ1-4	NA	NA	TGTGCCAGCAGTAATACTGTTTCAACTAATGAAAAACTGTTTTTT	CASSNTVSTNEKLFF
TRBV7-9	TRBJ1-5	NA	NA	TGTGCCAGCAGCTTGATGCAGGGACCCTATAGCAATCAGCCCCAGCATTTT	CASSLMQGPYSNQPQHF
TRBV5-1	TRBJ2-7	TRBD2	NA	TGCGCCAGCAGGTCCGGACTAGCGGGGACCTACGAGCAGTACTTC	CASRSGLAGTYEQYF
TRBV7-8	TRBJ2-7	NA	NA	TGTGCCAGCAGCGAGACGAGGGATACCTCCTACGAGCAGTACTTC	CASSETRDTSYEQYF
TRBV24-1	TRBJ2-7	TRBD1	NA	TGTGCCACCAGTGATAGAGGCCCGGACAGGGGGATCTTCGAGCAGTACTTC	CATSDRGPDRGIFEQYF
TRBV5-8	TRBJ1-5	TRBD1	few	TGTGCCAGCAGCCCCGCCACAGGGGGGTATCAGCCCCAGCATTTT	CASSPATGGYQPQHF
TRBV20-1	TRBJ2-3	NA	NA	TGCAGTGCTAGAGAAGGAGCGGGCGCAGATACGCAGTATTTT	CSAREGAGADTQYF